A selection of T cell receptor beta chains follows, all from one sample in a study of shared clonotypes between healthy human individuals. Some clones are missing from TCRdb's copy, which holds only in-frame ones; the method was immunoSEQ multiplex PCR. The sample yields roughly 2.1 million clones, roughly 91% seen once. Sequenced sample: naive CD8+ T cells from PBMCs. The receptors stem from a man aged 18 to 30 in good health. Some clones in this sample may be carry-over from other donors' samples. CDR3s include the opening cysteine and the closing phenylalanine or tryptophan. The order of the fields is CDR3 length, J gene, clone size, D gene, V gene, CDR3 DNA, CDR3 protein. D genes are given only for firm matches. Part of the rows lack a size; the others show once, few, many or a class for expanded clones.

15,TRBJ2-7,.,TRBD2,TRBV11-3,TGTGCCAGCAGCCCACGGACTAGCGGACCCTACGAGCAGTACTTC,CASSPRTSGPYEQYF
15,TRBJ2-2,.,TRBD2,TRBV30,TGTGCCTGGAGTTGGAGCGGGATTAACACCGGGGAGCTGTTTTTT,CAWSWSGINTGELFF
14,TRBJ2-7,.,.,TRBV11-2,TGTGCCAGCAGCTTAGCCGACAGCGCCTACGAGCAGTACTTC,CASSLADSAYEQYF
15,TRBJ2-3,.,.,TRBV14,TGTGCCAGCAGCCCCTACGCCTCCCGTCCAGATACGCAGTATTTT,CASSPYASRPDTQYF
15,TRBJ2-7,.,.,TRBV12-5,TGTGCTAGTGCCCCCCCGGCGGCGCCTACCTACGAGCAGTACTTC,CASAPPAAPTYEQYF
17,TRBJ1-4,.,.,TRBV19,TGTGCCAGTAGTACCCTGGACAGCCCTGCAACTAATGAAAAACTGTTTTTT,CASSTLDSPATNEKLFF
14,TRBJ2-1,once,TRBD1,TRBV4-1,TGCGCCAGCAGCCTAGACAGGGGGGACAATGAGCAGTTCTTC,CASSLDRGDNEQFF
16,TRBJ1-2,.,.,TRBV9,TGTGCCAGCAGAGGGGCGGGGCAGGAGACAAACTATGGCTACACCTTC,CASRGAGQETNYGYTF
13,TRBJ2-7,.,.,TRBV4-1,TGCGCCAGCAGCCATGTTTGGGACGACGAGCAGTACTTC,CASSHVWDDEQYF
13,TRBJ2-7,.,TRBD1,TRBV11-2,TGTGCCAGCAGACTGACAGGGACCTACGAGCAGTACTTC,CASRLTGTYEQYF
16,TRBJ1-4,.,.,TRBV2,TGTGCCAGCAGCGTTTTGAGCAGGGTGACTAATGAAAAACTGTTTTTT,CASSVLSRVTNEKLFF
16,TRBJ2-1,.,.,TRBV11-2,TGTGCCAGCAGCTTAGGAATCACTAGGGACTACAATGAGCAGTTCTTC,CASSLGITRDYNEQFF
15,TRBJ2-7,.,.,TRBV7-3,TGTGCCAGCAGCTCAAAGACTACAGGGTCGGACGAGCAGTACTTC,CASSSKTTGSDEQYF
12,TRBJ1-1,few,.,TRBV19,TGTGCCAGCCGCGGGGGGAACACTGAAGCTTTCTTT,CASRGGNTEAFF
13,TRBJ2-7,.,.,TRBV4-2,TGTGCCAGCAGCCAAGACCAAACGAGAGAGCAGTACTTC,CASSQDQTREQYF
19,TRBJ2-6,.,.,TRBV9,TGTGCCAGCAGCCCCGGGGTAGCCCCCAGCCCCTCTGGGGCCAACGTCCTGACTTTC,CASSPGVAPSPSGANVLTF
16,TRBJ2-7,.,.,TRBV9,TGTGCCAGCAGCGTAATTACAGCAAGAGTCGTATACGAGCAGTACTTC,CASSVITARVVYEQYF
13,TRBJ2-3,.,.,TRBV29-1,TGCAGCGCGCTGGGAGTAGGTGCAGATACGCAGTATTTT,CSALGVGADTQYF
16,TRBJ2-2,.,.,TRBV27,TGTGCCAGCAGTTTTTCTTGGGGGCAGACCACCGGGGAGCTGTTTTTT,CASSFSWGQTTGELFF
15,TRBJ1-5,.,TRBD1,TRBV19,TGTGCCAGTAAGGGGACAGGGGGCTTCAATCAGCCCCAGCATTTT,CASKGTGGFNQPQHF
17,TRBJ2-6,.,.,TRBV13,TGTGCCAGCAGGGAGACACAGGTTTCCTCTGGGGCCAACGTCCTGACTTTC,CASRETQVSSGANVLTF
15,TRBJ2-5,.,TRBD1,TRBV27,TGTGCCAGCAGCCCTACCCCAGGGGGCCAAGAGACCCAGTACTTC,CASSPTPGGQETQYF
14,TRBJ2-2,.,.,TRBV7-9,TGTGCCAGCAGCTCGACCCTGAGGACCGGGGAGCTGTTTTTT,CASSSTLRTGELFF
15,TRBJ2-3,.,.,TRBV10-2,TGCGCCAGCAGCGCCCCCCAGCTCGCCACAGATACGCAGTATTTT,CASSAPQLATDTQYF
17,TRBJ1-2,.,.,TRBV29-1,TGCAGCGTTGAAGAAGGGCCAGGGCGGACCTCTAACTATGGCTACACCTTC,CSVEEGPGRTSNYGYTF
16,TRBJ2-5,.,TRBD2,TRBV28,TGTGCCAGCAGTTTAACAATAGCGGGAGGAGGTGAGACCCAGTACTTC,CASSLTIAGGGETQYF
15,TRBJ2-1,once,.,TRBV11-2,TGTGCCAGCAATCCCGACAGGAACTCCTACAATGAGCAGTTCTTC,CASNPDRNSYNEQFF
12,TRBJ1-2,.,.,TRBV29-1,TGCAGCGTTCTCCCGGGAAACTATGGCTACACCTTC,CSVLPGNYGYTF
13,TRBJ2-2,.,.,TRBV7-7,TGTGCCAGCAGCTGGACCGAAACCGGGGAGCTGTTTTTT,CASSWTETGELFF
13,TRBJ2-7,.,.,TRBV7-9,TGTGCCAGCAGCCTACAGGGAGTACACGAGCAGTACTTC,CASSLQGVHEQYF
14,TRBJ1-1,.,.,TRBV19,TGTGCCAGTAAGACGGGGGAATTGAACACTGAAGCTTTCTTT,CASKTGELNTEAFF
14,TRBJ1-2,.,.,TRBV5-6,TGTGCCAGCAGCTTGAACAGTCCTAACTATGGCTACACCTTC,CASSLNSPNYGYTF
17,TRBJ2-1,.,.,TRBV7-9,TGTGCCAGCAGCTTAGCTGGTCATGGGATGGCGGGTGGTGAGCAGTTCTTC,CASSLAGHGMAGGEQFF
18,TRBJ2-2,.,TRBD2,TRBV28,TGTGCCAGCAGTCCCGGGACTAGCGGGAGCATGGGTACCGGGGAGCTGTTTTTT,CASSPGTSGSMGTGELFF
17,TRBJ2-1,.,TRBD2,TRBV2,TGTGCCAGCTCCCCCCGGTGGACTAGATTTTCCGACAATGAGCAGTTCTTC,CASSPRWTRFSDNEQFF
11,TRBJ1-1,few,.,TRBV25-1,TGTGCCAGCGCGGTGAACACTGAAGCTTTCTTT,CASAVNTEAFF
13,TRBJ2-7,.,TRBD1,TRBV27,TGTGCCAGCAGTCCGACAGGGGGCAGCGAGCAGTACTTC,CASSPTGGSEQYF
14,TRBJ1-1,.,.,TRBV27,TGTGCCAGCAGTTTTGGAGTCTTGAACACTGAAGCTTTCTTT,CASSFGVLNTEAFF
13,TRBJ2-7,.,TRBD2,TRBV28,TGTGCCACTGCGTTGAGCGGGAGAGGAGAGCAGTACTTC,CATALSGRGEQYF
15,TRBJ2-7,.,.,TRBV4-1,TGCGCCAGCAGCCCCATCGTTCAGGTCCCCCACGAGCAGTACTTC,CASSPIVQVPHEQYF
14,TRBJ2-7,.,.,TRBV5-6,TGTGCCAGCAGCGGGGGACGGCCAACCTACGAGCAGTACTTC,CASSGGRPTYEQYF
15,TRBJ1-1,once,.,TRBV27,TGTGCCAGCAGAGAACGGGACGGCAGCAACACTGAAGCTTTCTTT,CASRERDGSNTEAFF
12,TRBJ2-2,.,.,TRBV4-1,TGCGCCAGCAGCGCATCCACCGGGGAGCTGTTTTTT,CASSASTGELFF
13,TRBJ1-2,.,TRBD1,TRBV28,TGTGCCAGCTCCCGGGACAGGGGGGATGGCTACACCTTC,CASSRDRGDGYTF
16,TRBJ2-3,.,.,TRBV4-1,TGCGCCAGCAGCCAAGTAGTCCGGGTGGGGCGAGATACGCAGTATTTT,CASSQVVRVGRDTQYF
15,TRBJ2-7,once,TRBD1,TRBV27,TGTGCCAGCAGCCCTGCGAGGGGGCCTTCCCACGAGCAGTACTTC,CASSPARGPSHEQYF
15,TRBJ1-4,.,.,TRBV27,TGTGCCAGCAGTTTATCCGAGACAACTAATGAAAAACTGTTTTTT,CASSLSETTNEKLFF
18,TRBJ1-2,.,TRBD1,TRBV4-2,TGTGCCAGCAGCCAAGTCTTGGACAGGGGGAAAGGGAACTATGGCTACACCTTC,CASSQVLDRGKGNYGYTF
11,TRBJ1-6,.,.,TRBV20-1,TGCAGTGCTGAACCGGGACACCTACTCCACTTT,CSAEPGHLLHF
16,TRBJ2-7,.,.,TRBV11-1,TGTGCCAGCAGCTTAGGTCGGGGGTCCCGTCCCGGCGAGCAGTACTTC,CASSLGRGSRPGEQYF
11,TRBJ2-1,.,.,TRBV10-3,TGTGCCACCGATTCGGGGAATGAGCAGTTCTTC,CATDSGNEQFF
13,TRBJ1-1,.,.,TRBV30,TGTGCCTGGGATGCTGGCGGGAACACTGAAGCTTTCTTT,CAWDAGGNTEAFF